This TCR beta chain was identified during a study of blood T cell repertoires in COVID-19. The overall study: T cells, B-cell-depleted T cells, or PBMCs provided the cDNA or gDNA that served as material.

Assay: immunoSEQ multiplex PCR; the TCRdb copy retains only in-frame clones and omits some. The repertoire holds about 150,000 clones, with roughly four fifths as singletons. The sequencing sample was made of PBMCs or T cells enriched from blood (not recorded which). This TCR was recovered from a man in his forties or fifties who had recovered from COVID-19.

The CDR3 DNA reads as TGTGCCAGCAGTTTCAGGTACAGGAGCTCCTATAATTCACCCCTCCACTTT. This encodes CASSFRYRSSYNSPLHF. The chain has TRBV27 and TRBJ1-6; perhaps TRBD1 as D (5 bases). From germline, CDR1 is MNHEY and CDR2 SMNVEV (reference sequence). CDR3 size: 17 residues. V shed 3 bases and J shed 0 bases, with 12 bases lying between them.